The T cell receptor beta chain described here comes from a study of blood T cell repertoires in COVID-19. Study details: Sites in the United States, Italy and Spain provided acute and convalescent COVID-19 samples. From T cells, B-cell-depleted T cells, or PBMCs came the material, which was cDNA or gDNA.

Original methodology: Nucleated cell number was recorded as an estimate derived from reference gene primer amplification. Using immunoSEQ multiplex PCR, the repertoire was profiled, and TCRdb retains in-frame clones only, with some absent. D and trimming come from the DNA, and the V and J calls and clone size come from that table. The data contain some 400,000 clones, around 90% of them singletons. This clone has just a few counts. Germline-derived CDR1 and CDR2 are MGHDK and SYGVNS. The J segment lost 1 base and the V segment lost 2 bases, leaving 5 bases of the junction unmatched. The CDR3 has 16 residues.

This TCR was recovered from a human donor in a cohort sampled during active COVID-19. The rearrangement links TRBV25-1 to TRBJ1-1, with TRBD1 identical over 9 bases. The source material was peripheral blood. CDR3 coding DNA: TGTGCCAGCAGTGAACCCACGGGACAGGGGAACACTGAAGCTTTCTTT. Translation gives CASSEPTGQGNTEAFF.